The TCR beta chain described here comes from a study of T cell repertoires in cytomegalovirus infection (dated by TCRdb to the late 2010s). Background for the entire study: Donor HLA type was relevant to the analysis, as public TCR beta signatures indicated carriage of CMV infection together with the matching HLA type.

Details on this clonotype: The target of this receptor is not known. The record has no base qualities; no much larger clone is one base away.

From the cysteine through the phenylalanine, the CDR3 covers 15 amino acids. Only the CDR3 region is kept as DNA, spanning 45 bases read in frame from base 1. The germline V gene provides CDR1 LGHNA and CDR2 YSLEER. V and J lose 0 bases and 4 bases, and a span of 10 bases separates them. For sequencing, an Illumina HiSeq 1500 was employed. TCRdb reran the public reads through fastp at Q25 and MiXCR, keeping productive beta chains. Entries that share a CDR3 protein sequence are merged under the most common genes and DNA. The table for this sample lists 150,000 to 200,000 distinct CDR3 sequences; about 21% of them were counted only once. Less than 3.5% of the sample belongs to the ten largest clones. The investigation overall reported the following: In both this cohort and an independent roughly 350-donor cohort, the cumulative frequency of public TCR beta family members distinguished carriers of CMV infection plus the relevant HLA type. The ex vivo response was dominated by HLA-C-restricted CMV-specific TCR beta clonotypes, which also provided the single most frequent clonotype in two of eight donors.

The sequence links TRBV4-3 to TRBJ2-4, with TRBD1 as a weak D call on 5 bases. Sequenced: PBMCs. This clonotype was obtained from a human donor in good health (CMV status not recorded). Some clones in this sample may be carry-over from other donors' samples. The base sequence is TGCGCCAGCAGCCAAGATATGGGGCTTAAAAACATTCAGTACTTC. It translates to CASSQDMGLKNIQYF.